A single sample gave rise to the 18 T cell receptor beta chains below, sequenced in a study of early T cells in non-severe SARS-CoV-2 infection. TCRdb analysed the 5' RACE reads with MiXCR anew, one entry per CDR3 protein. Of around 55,000 distinct CDR3 sequences in the sample, about 12% are singletons; the top ten hold 1.3% to 1.5%. The sequenced sample consisted of whole blood. All receptors derive from an adult who was a healthcare worker with PCR-confirmed SARS-CoV-2 infection or an uninfected control (not recorded which).

The chain is built from TRBV19 and TRBJ1-2; D is possibly TRBD1 (5 bases). Germline lookup yields CDR1 LNHDA and CDR2 SQIVND (reference sequence). The CDR3 extends over 13 amino acids. Trimming took off 8 bases at V and 4 bases at J, with 14 bases between the two ends. The CDR3 loop is CASLRGDFYGYTF. CDR3 coding DNA: TGTGCCAGTTTGAGGGGAGATTTCTATGGCTACACCTTC.

V usage is TRBV6-2 or TRBV6-3 and J usage is TRBJ2-7, with D tentatively TRBD1 (5 bases). CDR3 length equals 12 residues. Trimming took off 6 bases at V and 9 bases at J, with 15 bases between the two ends. The germline V gene has CDR1 MNHEY and CDR2 SVGEGT. This CDR3 is CASRGPRQGQYF. CDR3 sequence (DNA): TGTGCCAGCAGAGGCCCCAGGCAGGGGCAGTACTTC.

This rearrangement joins TRBV5-1 to TRBJ2-3; TRBD1 agrees at 8 bases. The CDR3 is made up of 14 amino acids. The germline gives CDR1 SGHRS, CDR2 YFSETQ. Germline trimming cut 0 bases from V and 5 bases from J; bases unmatched to any gene: 2. CDR3 residues: CASSLVRGQDTQYF. The CDR3 DNA follows: TGCGCCAGCAGCTTGGTCAGGGGGCAAGATACGCAGTATTTT.

The chain employs TRBV29-1 and TRBJ2-2; TRBD2 matches 9 bases. There are 14 residues in the CDR3. J gave up 0 bases and V 7 bases, and 3 bases lay outside the gene matches. Germline-derived CDR1 and CDR2 are SQVTM and ANQGSEA. The CDR3 here is CSGRTSANTGELFF. The CDR3, as DNA: TGCAGCGGACGGACTAGCGCGAACACCGGGGAGCTGTTTTTT.

The CDR3 loop reads CAISETVLEQYF. CDR3 in DNA: TGTGCCATCAGTGAAACAGTACTGGAGCAGTACTTC. The chain links TRBV10-3 to TRBJ2-7; D not resolved. The CDR3 consists of 12 residues. The germline V and J ends were trimmed by 3 bases and 7 bases, with 10 bases remaining between them. Germline CDR1 ENHRY, CDR2 SYGVKD.

This clonotype has only one observation. The rearrangement links TRBV5-5 to TRBJ2-4; no definite D call. CDR3 length: 17 residues. CDR1 and CDR2 (germline): SGHKS, YYEKEE (reference sequence). V was pared by 0 bases and J by 0 bases, with 13 bases between. CDR3 nucleotides: TGTGCCAGCAGCTTGGGAGCCTTCGACGGAGCCAAAAACATTCAGTACTTC. Translation: CASSLGAFDGAKNIQYF.

The rearrangement links TRBV6-2 or TRBV6-3 to TRBJ1-2; D not certain. Germline V gene sequence: CDR1 MNHEY, CDR2 SVGEGT. CDR3 length equals 12 residues. With 2 bases removed from V and 8 bases from J, the gap between germline ends came to 9 bases. CDR3 sequence reads: CASSYSIGGYTF. In DNA, the CDR3 is TGTGCCAGCAGTTACAGCATCGGAGGCTACACCTTC.

The chain has TRBV5-1 and TRBJ2-2, with 11 bases identical to TRBD2. V lost 0 bases to trimming and J lost 8 bases; unmatched junction nucleotides: 3. The germline gives CDR1 SGHRS, CDR2 YFSETQ. This CDR3 is built from 15 residues. Written as DNA, the CDR3 is TGCGCCAGCAGCTTGGGACTAGCGGGGAAGGGGGAGCTGTTTTTT. Residues: CASSLGLAGKGELFF.

Turning to this clonotype: A much larger clone differs by one base, so this may be a read error. The chain uses TRBV6-1 and TRBJ2-2; D is tentatively TRBD1 or TRBD2 (5 bases each). The germline gives CDR1 MNHNS, CDR2 SASEGT. CDR3 length: 14 amino acids. Here the CDR3 DNA reads TGTACCAGCACTTCGAGGGGAACTGGCGGGGAGCTGTTTTTT. It yields the protein CTSTSRGTGGELFF.

This clonotype has just a few counts. This rearrangement joins TRBV20-1 to TRBJ2-3, with TRBD1 matching 8 bases. V lost 6 bases and J lost 11; bases outside the gene matches: 13. The germline V gene has CDR1 DFQATT and CDR2 SNEGSKA (reference sequence). The CDR3 is made up of 13 amino acids. The CDR3 region has the DNA TGCAGTGCGCGGAGGACAGGGCTCCAGGAGCAGTATTTT. It encodes CSARRTGLQEQYF.

This clonotype was seen many times. This sequence joins TRBV12-3 or TRBV12-4 and TRBJ2-7; D is unclear. V lost 4 bases and J lost 0, with 4 bases in between. CDR3 size: 12 residues. The CDR3 reads CASSSSSYEQYF. CDR3 sequence (DNA): TGTGCCAGCAGTTCAAGCTCCTACGAGCAGTACTTC.

The gene calls are TRBV4-3 and TRBJ1-6, with D possibly TRBD1 on 5 matching bases. This CDR3 region has 13 residues. The ends were cut back, 1 base at V and 11 bases at J, with 9 bases in the middle. Per the germline V gene, CDR1 is LGHNA and CDR2 is YSLEER. CDR3 nucleotide sequence: TGCGCCAGCAGCCAAGCGGGGGGGACACCCCTCCACTTT. This encodes CASSQAGGTPLHF.

The chain couples TRBV30 to TRBJ1-2; the D gene is possibly TRBD1 (5 bases). Trimming took off 7 bases at V and 0 bases at J, with 15 bases between the two ends. The CDR3 loop spans 14 amino acids. Germline values: CDR1 GTSNPN, CDR2 SVGIG (reference sequence). The CDR3 DNA reads TGTGCCTCGAACCGGGACGCTGCTAACTATGGCTACACCTTC. Its translation is CASNRDAANYGYTF.

CDR3 sequence reads: CASSQTSGGTYNEQFF. CDR3 in DNA: TGCGCCAGCAGTCAAACTAGCGGGGGAACATACAATGAGCAGTTCTTC. V is TRBV10-1 and J is TRBJ2-1; 11 positions match TRBD2. The germline gives CDR1 WNHNN, CDR2 SYGVQD (reference sequence). CDR3 size: 16 residues. The V and J ends lost 5 bases and 4 bases, in that order; junction bases with no gene match: 7.

This clonotype was counted ten times or more. The chain combines TRBV18 with TRBJ1-6, with 8 bases lining up with TRBD1. J was trimmed by 5 bases and V by 5 bases; bases with no gene match: 5. The CDR3 contains 15 residues. Germline CDR1 is KGHSH and CDR2 is LQKENI. The CDR3 DNA is TGTGCCAGCTCAACGACAGGGGAGGATAATTCACCCCTCCACTTT. This gives the protein CASSTTGEDNSPLHF.

This chain connects TRBV7-2 to TRBJ2-7; 10 bases fit TRBD1. V dropped 5 bases and J dropped 5; count of bases not matched to a gene: 12. This CDR3 is built from 16 residues. The germline V gene encodes CDR1 SGHTA and CDR2 FQGNSA. The CDR3 is CASSPAMRQGANEQYF. The CDR3 DNA reads TGTGCCAGCAGCCCAGCAATGAGACAGGGGGCGAACGAGCAGTACTTC. The complete variable domain, with remaining parts taken from reference TRBV7-2 and TRBJ2-7, reads GAGVSQSPSNKVTEKGKDVELRCDPISGHTALYWYRQSLGQGLEFLIYFQGNSAPDKSGLPSDRFSAERTGGSVSTLTIQRTQQEDSAVYLCASSPAMRQGANEQYFGPGTRLTVT.

This clonotype was recorded at least ten times. J is TRBJ2-3 and V is TRBV4-3; the D gene is possibly TRBD2 (6 bases). The CDR3 extends over 15 amino acids. Trimming took 0 bases from V and 3 from J, leaving 10 bases between them. Germline lookup yields CDR1 LGHNA and CDR2 YSLEER. The CDR3 here is CASSQDVGGTDTQYF. The CDR3 nucleotides are TGCGCCAGCAGCCAAGATGTGGGGGGTACAGATACGCAGTATTTT.

This clonotype was picked up many times. The V call is TRBV20-1, the J call TRBJ2-5; 7 positions match TRBD2. The germline gives CDR1 DFQATT, CDR2 SNEGSKA (reference sequence). V shed 0 bases and J 0 bases; nucleotides not matched to a gene: 10. This CDR3 is built from 17 residues. The CDR3 sequence is CSARDMFGGGHQETQYF. Here the CDR3 DNA reads TGCAGTGCTAGAGATATGTTCGGCGGGGGTCACCAAGAGACCCAGTACTTC.